A single sample is the source of the 2 T cell receptor beta chains below, sequenced in a study of cytomegalovirus exposure and HLA in healthy donors. Primers for the PCR totalled 60 Vbeta and 13 Jbeta. TCRdb's copy holds only in-frame clones and misses some; the assay was immunoSEQ multiplex PCR. The table lists 90,000 to 140,000 clones, around 80% of them singletons, with 5.5% to 7% in the top ten. Specimen: PBMCs. All receptors derive from a man younger than 35 in good health and CMV-seronegative.

The chain joins TRBV18 to TRBJ1-1; 7 bases fit TRBD1. This CDR3 is 14 amino acids long. V gave up 4 bases and J gave up 1 base; unmatched junction bases: 3. Germline values: CDR1 KGHSH, CDR2 LQKENI. The CDR3 DNA sequence: TGTGCCAGCTCACATGGGACAGAGAACACTGAAGCTTTCTTT. Amino acids: CASSHGTENTEAFF.

The rearrangement joins TRBV6-1 to TRBJ2-7, with D possibly TRBD1 on 6 matching bases. Germline V CDR1 and CDR2: MNHNS, SASEGT. The CDR3 extends over 14 amino acids. With 6 bases removed from V and 2 bases from J, the gap between germline ends came to 14 bases. The CDR3 DNA is TGTGCCAGCAGCCCACGGGACATGACCTACGAGCAGTACTTC. It yields the protein CASSPRDMTYEQYF.